This T cell receptor beta chain was identified during a study of identical twins. In regard to this clonotype: Its specificity is not known.

The CDR3 length is 14 residues. Germline V gene sequence: CDR1 KGHDR, CDR2 SFDVKD. Trimming took off 6 bases at V and 2 bases at J, with 12 bases between the two ends. Study-level results: Fewer insertions were carried by abundant cord blood beta clonotypes, but none was seen in memory repertoires.

TCRdb reprocessed the 5' RACE reads with MiXCR, giving one entry per CDR3 protein. The table includes fewer than 350,000 distinct CDR3 sequences, about 8.3% detected once. A further study also used this sample, focusing on yellow fever vaccine responses in identical twins.

The sample consisted of memory (CD45RO+) T cells sorted from blood. The clonotype was recovered from a woman younger than 30 in good health. The chain combines TRBV24-1 with TRBJ2-5; no reliable D call. CDR3 coding DNA: TGTGCCACCAGTAATTCACCCGGACAAGAGACCCAGTACTTC. As protein: CATSNSPGQETQYF.